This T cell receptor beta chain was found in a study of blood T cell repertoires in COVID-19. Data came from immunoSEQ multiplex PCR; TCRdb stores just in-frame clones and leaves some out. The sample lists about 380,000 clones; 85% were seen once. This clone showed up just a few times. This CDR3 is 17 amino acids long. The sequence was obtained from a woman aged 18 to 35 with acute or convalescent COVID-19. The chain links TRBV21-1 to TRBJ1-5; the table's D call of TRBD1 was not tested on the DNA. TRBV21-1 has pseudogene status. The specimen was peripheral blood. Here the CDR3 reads CASSTAGTGWQGQPQHF. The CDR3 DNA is TGTGCCAGCAGCACCGCCGGGACAGGGTGGCAGGGTCAGCCCCAGCATTTT.